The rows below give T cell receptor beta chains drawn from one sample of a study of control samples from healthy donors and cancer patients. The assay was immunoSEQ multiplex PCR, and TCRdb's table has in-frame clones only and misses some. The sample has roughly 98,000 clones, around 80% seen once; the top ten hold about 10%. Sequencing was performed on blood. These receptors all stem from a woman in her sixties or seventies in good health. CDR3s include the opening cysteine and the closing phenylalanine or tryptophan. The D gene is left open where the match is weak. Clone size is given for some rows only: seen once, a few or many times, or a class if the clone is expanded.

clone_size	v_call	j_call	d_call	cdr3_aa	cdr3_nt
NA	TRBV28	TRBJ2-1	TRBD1	CASSSRTGGNLYEQFF	TGTGCCAGCAGTTCCCGGACAGGGGGCAATCTCTATGAGCAGTTCTTC
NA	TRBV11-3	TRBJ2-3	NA	CASSFGLSTDTQYF	TGTGCCAGCAGCTTCGGGCTGAGCACAGATACGCAGTATTTT
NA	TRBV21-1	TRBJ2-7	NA	CAARVYEQYF	TGTGCGGCCAGGGTATACGAGCAGTACTTC
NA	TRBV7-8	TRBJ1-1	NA	CASSSILAYPNEAFF	TGTGCCAGCAGCTCGATTTTAGCCTATCCCAATGAAGCTTTCTTT
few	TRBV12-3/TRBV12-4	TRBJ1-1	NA	CASSQGRKAFF	TGTGCCAGCAGTCAAGGCCGTAAAGCTTTCTTT
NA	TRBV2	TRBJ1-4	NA	CASSEWGVTNEKLFF	TGTGCCAGCAGTGAATGGGGGGTCACTAATGAAAAACTGTTTTTT
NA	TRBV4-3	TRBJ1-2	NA	CASSQDGGKYGYTF	TGCGCCAGCAGCCAGGACGGGGGGAAGTATGGCTACACCTTC
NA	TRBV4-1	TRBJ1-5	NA	CASSQAGTQLRPNQPQHF	TGCGCCAGCAGCCAAGCCGGGACGCAGCTCCGACCCAATCAGCCCCAGCATTTT
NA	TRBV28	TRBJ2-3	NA	CASSSPGSRSTDTQYF	TGTGCCAGCAGTTCTCCCGGGAGCCGAAGCACAGATACGCAGTATTTT
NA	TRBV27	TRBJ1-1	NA	CASSFQRGGTEAFF	TGTGCCAGCAGTTTCCAGAGGGGGGGCACTGAAGCTTTCTTT
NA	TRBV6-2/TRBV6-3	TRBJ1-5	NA	CASSYSMGNQPQHF	TGTGCCAGCAGTTACTCGATGGGCAATCAGCCCCAGCATTTT
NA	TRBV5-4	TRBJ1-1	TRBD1	CASSRSPGTGLNTEAFF	TGTGCCAGCAGCCGAAGTCCCGGGACAGGTCTGAACACTGAAGCTTTCTTT
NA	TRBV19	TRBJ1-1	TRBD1	CASRHRGLNTEAFF	TGTGCCAGTAGACACAGGGGGCTGAACACTGAAGCTTTCTTT
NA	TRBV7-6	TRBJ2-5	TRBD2	CASSLGPPAGGPSETQYF	TGTGCCAGCAGCTTAGGTCCCCCCGCGGGGGGGCCTAGCGAGACCCAGTACTTC
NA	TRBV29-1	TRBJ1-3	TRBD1	CSVLQGGNTIYF	TGCAGCGTCTTACAGGGGGGAAACACCATATATTTT
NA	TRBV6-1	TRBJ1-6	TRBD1	CASSEVGQGSYNSPLHF	TGTGCCAGCAGTGAGGTGGGACAGGGCTCCTATAATTCACCCCTCCACTTT
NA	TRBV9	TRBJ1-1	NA	CASSVVGGGKAEAFF	TGTGCCAGCAGCGTAGTGGGAGGTGGGAAGGCTGAAGCTTTCTTT
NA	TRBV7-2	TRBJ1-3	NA	CASSLDRTGNTIYF	TGTGCCAGCAGCTTAGACCGTACTGGAAACACCATATATTTT
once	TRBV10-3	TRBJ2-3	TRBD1	CAISDLGTGGSDTQYF	TGTGCCATCAGTGATTTGGGGACAGGTGGTTCAGATACGCAGTATTTT
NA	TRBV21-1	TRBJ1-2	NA	CASRVDRGAHGYTF	TGTGCCAGCAGGGTTGACAGGGGAGCACATGGCTACACCTTC
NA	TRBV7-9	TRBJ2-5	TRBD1	CASSARTGQETQYF	TGTGCCAGCAGCGCCCGGACAGGTCAAGAGACCCAGTACTTC
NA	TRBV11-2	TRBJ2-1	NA	CASSLYRQAYPRSYNEQFF	TGTGCCAGCAGCCTCTACAGACAGGCGTACCCCAGGTCCTACAATGAGCAGTTCTTC
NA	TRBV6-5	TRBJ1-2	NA	CASSYSQGVYTF	TGTGCCAGCAGTTACTCCCAGGGCGTCTACACCTTC
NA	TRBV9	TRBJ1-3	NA	CASSVGFSGNTIYF	TGTGCCAGCAGCGTGGGGTTCTCTGGAAACACCATATATTTT
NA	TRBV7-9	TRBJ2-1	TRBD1	CASSRATGTGGGEQFF	TGTGCCAGCAGCCGTGCCACCGGGACAGGGGGTGGTGAGCAGTTCTTC
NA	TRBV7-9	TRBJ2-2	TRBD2	CASSLYSGSNTGELFF	TGTGCCAGCAGCTTATATAGCGGGAGTAACACCGGGGAGCTGTTTTTT
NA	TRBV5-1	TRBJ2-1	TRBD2	CASSSGGSSYNEQFF	TGCGCCAGCAGTTCGGGCGGGAGCTCCTACAATGAGCAGTTCTTC
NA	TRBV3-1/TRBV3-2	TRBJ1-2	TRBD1	CASSLRQGRDGGYTF	TGTGCCAGCAGCCTTCGACAGGGGCGGGATGGTGGCTACACCTTC
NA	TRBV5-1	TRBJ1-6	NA	CASSSDGTRNSPLHF	TGCGCCAGCAGCTCAGATGGCACACGGAATTCACCCCTCCACTTT
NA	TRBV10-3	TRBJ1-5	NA	CAISGYNQPQHF	TGTGCCATCAGTGGGTACAATCAGCCCCAGCATTTT
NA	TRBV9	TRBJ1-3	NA	CASSVAGSGNTIYF	TGTGCCAGCAGCGTGGCGGGTTCTGGAAACACCATATATTTT
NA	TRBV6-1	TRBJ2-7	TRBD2	CASSDPGVAGGRGYEQYF	TGTGCCAGCAGTGATCCCGGGGTAGCGGGAGGCCGGGGCTACGAGCAGTACTTC